What follows are 11 T cell receptor beta chains derived from one specimen sequenced in a study of T-cell memory formation after mild COVID-19. In TCRdb, the 5' RACE reads were re-called with MiXCR into one record per CDR3 protein. The sample contains roughly 200,000 distinct CDR3 sequences, approximately 16% of which appear only once. Sequencing input: PBMCs or a T cell subset sorted from them (not recorded which). The receptors shown here come from an adult woman who had mild COVID-19 (a few samples of this study predate the infection). Cell type and time point are not known.

The rearrangement uses TRBV2 and TRBJ2-1; 14 nucleotides align to TRBD2. Looked up from germline, CDR1 is SNHLY and CDR2 is FYNNEI. J lost 6 bases, V lost 6 bases, and 4 bases had no gene match. The CDR3 extends over 15 amino acids. CDR3 protein: CASRVGLAGGNEQFF. The CDR3 DNA follows: TGTGCCAGCAGGGTTGGACTAGCGGGAGGCAATGAGCAGTTCTTC.

This clonotype was counted only a few times. The chain has TRBV15 and TRBJ2-6, with D uncertain. Germline V gives CDR1 LNHNV, CDR2 YYDKDF (reference sequence). This CDR3 spans 18 amino acids. V lost 0 bases to trimming and J lost 0 bases, with 12 bases between them. The CDR3 DNA reads as TGTGCCACCAGCAGAGAACTGGTTGGGCGCTCTGGGGCCAACGTCCTGACTTTC. It codes for CATSRELVGRSGANVLTF.

V is TRBV27 and J is TRBJ1-5; tentative D call: TRBD1 (6 bases). Germline V gene lookup returns CDR1 MNHEY and CDR2 SMNVEV (reference sequence). The germline V and J ends were trimmed by 5 bases and 0 bases, with 23 bases remaining between them. The CDR3 is 19 residues long. As DNA, the CDR3 is TGTGCCAGCAGTCCGAGGGGGGGGCAGGCGTTATATAGCAATCAGCCCCAGCATTTT. This codes for CASSPRGGQALYSNQPQHF.

The chain links TRBV7-2 to TRBJ1-1, with D uncertain. The germline V and J ends were trimmed by 1 base and 7 bases, with 10 bases remaining between them. The CDR3 sequence is 13 residues long. Germline V lookup: CDR1 SGHTA, CDR2 FQGNSA. CDR3 loop: CASSLGAAGEAFF. The CDR3 bases are TGTGCCAGCAGCTTAGGGGCCGCGGGTGAAGCTTTCTTT.

This clonotype came up once. The CDR3 sequence: CASSFVNSNQPQHF. The DNA for the CDR3 is TGTGCCAGCAGTTTCGTTAATAGCAATCAGCCCCAGCATTTT. The chain carries TRBV6-2 or TRBV6-3 and TRBJ1-5; no reliable D call. V was clipped by 4 bases and J by 0 bases, with 7 bases between them. This CDR3 spans 14 amino acids. Germline CDR1 MNHEY, CDR2 SVGEGT.

This chain links TRBV5-1 with TRBJ1-2, with a possible D match to TRBD1 (5 bases). The CDR3 length is 14 residues. V lost 4 bases to trimming and J lost 3 bases, with 13 bases between them. Germline assignment: CDR1 SGHRS and CDR2 YFSETQ. This CDR3 reads CASSQRGLDYGYTF. DNA of the CDR3: TGCGCCAGCAGCCAGAGGGGATTGGACTATGGCTACACCTTC.

This clonotype has only a few counts. V usage is TRBV12-3 or TRBV12-4 and J usage is TRBJ2-5; D remains ambiguous. The CDR3 loop spans 14 amino acids. V lost 0 bases, J lost 5 bases, and 10 bases lay in between. CDR3 protein: CASSLAGSGETQYF. The CDR3 coding sequence is TGTGCCAGCAGTTTAGCGGGGTCCGGGGAGACCCAGTACTTC.

This clonotype has ten or more counts. The V call is TRBV7-2, the J call TRBJ2-7, with D possibly being TRBD2 (6 bases). The V and J ends lost 0 bases and 1 base respectively, with 13 bases between them. The CDR3 spans 16 residues. Germline V gives CDR1 SGHTA, CDR2 FQGNSA. CDR3 sequence: CASSLAPWRGSYEQYF. In nucleotides, the CDR3 is TGTGCCAGCAGCTTAGCGCCTTGGAGGGGATCCTACGAGCAGTACTTC.

The rearrangement joins TRBV3-1 to TRBJ2-7; D remains unclear. With 6 bases removed from V and 3 bases from J, the gap between germline ends came to 18 bases. Germline V gene lookup returns CDR1 LGHDT and CDR2 YNNKEL (reference sequence). The CDR3 is made up of 15 amino acids. The DNA of the CDR3 is TGTGCCAGCAGTCGCGAAGCGTCGGCCCACTACGAGCAGTACTTC. This sequence encodes CASSREASAHYEQYF.

This clonotype was seen only a few times. The V gene is TRBV15, the J gene TRBJ2-1, with D uncertain. The CDR3 has 12 amino acids. V lost 1 base and J 8 bases, leaving 6 bases between the germline ends. Germline V gene sequence: CDR1 LNHNV, CDR2 YYDKDF (reference sequence). As DNA, the CDR3 is TGTGCCACCAGCAGAGCCCTAGATGAGCAGTTCTTC. This encodes CATSRALDEQFF.

This clonotype showed up many times. The gene calls are TRBV9 and TRBJ2-1, with TRBD1 identical over 7 bases. This CDR3 contains 11 residues. The ends lost 3 bases at V and 9 bases at J; junction bases unmatched: 0. CDR1 and CDR2 from the germline V gene are SGDLS and YYNGEE. CDR3 sequence (DNA): TGTGCCAGCAGCGCAGGGGGTGAGCAGTTCTTC. Its translation: CASSAGGEQFF.